Shown below are 4 T cell receptor beta chains from a single sample sequenced in a study of blood T cells in healthy people across ages. For the second PCR, which ran for about 7 to 11 cycles, a sample-barcoded 5' primer and a J-beta primer mix were used. TCRdb redid the calling of the 5' RACE reads with MiXCR, one entry per CDR3 protein. The sample records 1.5 million or so distinct CDR3 sequences, 42% being singletons. The specimen was blood. The receptors were gathered from a woman aged 18-29 years in good health.

This clonotype was detected a few times. The rearrangement uses TRBV25-1 and TRBJ1-4; tentatively, D is TRBD1 (6 bases). CDR3 length: 15 amino acids. CDR1 and CDR2 from the germline V gene are MGHDK and SYGVNS. With 8 bases removed from V and 3 bases from J, the gap between germline ends came to 16 bases. CDR3 region: CASGHLGGANEKLFF. The CDR3 DNA follows: TGTGCCAGCGGTCACCTAGGGGGTGCTAATGAAAAACTGTTTTTT.

This clonotype was recorded a few times. This chain connects TRBV6-1 to TRBJ2-3; no clear D gene. This CDR3 has 17 amino acids. With 3 bases removed from V and 0 bases from J, the gap between germline ends came to 16 bases. Germline CDR1 MNHNS, CDR2 SASEGT. In nucleotides, the CDR3 is TGTGCCAGCAGTGACGGCTTCGGCCTCTCTAGCACAGATACGCAGTATTTT. Encoded protein: CASSDGFGLSSTDTQYF.

This chain uses TRBV20-1 with TRBJ2-7; 9 bases agree with TRBD2. Germline loops: CDR1 DFQATT, CDR2 SNEGSKA (reference sequence). This CDR3 has 15 amino acids. With 0 bases clipped from V and 7 bases from J, the junction kept 10 bases outside the gene matches. CDR3 DNA sequence: TGCAGTGCTAGAGATCGCGGGGGGGCAGGCAATGAGCAGTACTTC. It translates to CSARDRGGAGNEQYF.

Worth noting for this clonotype: A much larger clone differs from this one at a single base, so this may be a read error. V and J are TRBV7-9 and TRBJ1-2; 7 positions match TRBD1. Germline-derived CDR1 and CDR2 are SEHNR and FQNEAQ (reference sequence). This CDR3 comprises 14 residues. The CDR3, as DNA: TGTGCCAGCAGCCCAGGACAGGCTAGCTATGGCTGCACCTTC. Translating gives CASSPGQASYGCTF.